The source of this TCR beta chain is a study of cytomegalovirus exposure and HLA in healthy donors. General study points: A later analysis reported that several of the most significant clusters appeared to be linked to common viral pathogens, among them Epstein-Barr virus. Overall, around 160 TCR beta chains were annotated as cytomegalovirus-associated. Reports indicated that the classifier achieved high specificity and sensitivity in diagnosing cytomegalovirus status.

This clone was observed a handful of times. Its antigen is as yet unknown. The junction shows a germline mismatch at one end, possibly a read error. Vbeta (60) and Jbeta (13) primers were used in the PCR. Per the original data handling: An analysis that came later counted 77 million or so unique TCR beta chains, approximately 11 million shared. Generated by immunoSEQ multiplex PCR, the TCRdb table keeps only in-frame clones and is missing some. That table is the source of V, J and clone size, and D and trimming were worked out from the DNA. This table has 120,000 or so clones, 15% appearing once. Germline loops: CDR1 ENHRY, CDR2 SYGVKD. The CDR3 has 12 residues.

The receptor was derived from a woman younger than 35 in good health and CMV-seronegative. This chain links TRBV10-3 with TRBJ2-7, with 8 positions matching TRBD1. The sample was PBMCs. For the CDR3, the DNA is TGTGCCGTCAGACAGGGGCCATACGAGCAGTACTTC. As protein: CAVRQGPYEQYF.